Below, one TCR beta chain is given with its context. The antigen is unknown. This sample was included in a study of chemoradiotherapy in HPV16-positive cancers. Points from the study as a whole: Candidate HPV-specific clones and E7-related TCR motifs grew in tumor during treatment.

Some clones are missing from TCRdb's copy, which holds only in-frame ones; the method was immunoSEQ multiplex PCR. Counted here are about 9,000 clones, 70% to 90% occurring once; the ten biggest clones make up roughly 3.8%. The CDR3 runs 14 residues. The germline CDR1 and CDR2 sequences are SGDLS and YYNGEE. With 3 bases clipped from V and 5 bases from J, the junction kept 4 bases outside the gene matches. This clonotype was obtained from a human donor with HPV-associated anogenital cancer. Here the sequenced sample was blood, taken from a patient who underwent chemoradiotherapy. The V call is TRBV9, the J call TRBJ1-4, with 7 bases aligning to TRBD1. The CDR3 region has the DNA TGTGCCAGCAGCGCGGGACAGTTAAATGAAAAACTGTTTTTT. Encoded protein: CASSAGQLNEKLFF.